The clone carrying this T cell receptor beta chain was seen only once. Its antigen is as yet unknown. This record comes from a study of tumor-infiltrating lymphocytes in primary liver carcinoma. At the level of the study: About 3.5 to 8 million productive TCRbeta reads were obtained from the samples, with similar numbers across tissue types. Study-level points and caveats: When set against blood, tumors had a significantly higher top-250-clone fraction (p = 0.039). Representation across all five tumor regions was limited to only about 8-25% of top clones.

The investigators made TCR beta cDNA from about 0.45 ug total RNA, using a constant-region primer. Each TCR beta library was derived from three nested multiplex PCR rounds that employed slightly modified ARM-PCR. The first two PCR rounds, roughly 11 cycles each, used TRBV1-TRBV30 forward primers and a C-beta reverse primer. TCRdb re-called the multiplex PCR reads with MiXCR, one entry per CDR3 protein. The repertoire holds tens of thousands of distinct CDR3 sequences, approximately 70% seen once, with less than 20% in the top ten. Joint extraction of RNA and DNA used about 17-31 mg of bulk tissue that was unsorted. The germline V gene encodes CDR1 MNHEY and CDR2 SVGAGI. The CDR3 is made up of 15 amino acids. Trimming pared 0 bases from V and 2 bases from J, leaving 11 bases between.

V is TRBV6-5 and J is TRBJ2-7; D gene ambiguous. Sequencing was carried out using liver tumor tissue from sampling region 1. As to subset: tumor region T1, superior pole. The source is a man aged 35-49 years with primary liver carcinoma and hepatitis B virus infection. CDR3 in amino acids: CASSYSLGRTYEQYF. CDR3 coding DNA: TGTGCCAGCAGTTACTCTTTGGGAAGAACCTACGAGCAGTACTTC.